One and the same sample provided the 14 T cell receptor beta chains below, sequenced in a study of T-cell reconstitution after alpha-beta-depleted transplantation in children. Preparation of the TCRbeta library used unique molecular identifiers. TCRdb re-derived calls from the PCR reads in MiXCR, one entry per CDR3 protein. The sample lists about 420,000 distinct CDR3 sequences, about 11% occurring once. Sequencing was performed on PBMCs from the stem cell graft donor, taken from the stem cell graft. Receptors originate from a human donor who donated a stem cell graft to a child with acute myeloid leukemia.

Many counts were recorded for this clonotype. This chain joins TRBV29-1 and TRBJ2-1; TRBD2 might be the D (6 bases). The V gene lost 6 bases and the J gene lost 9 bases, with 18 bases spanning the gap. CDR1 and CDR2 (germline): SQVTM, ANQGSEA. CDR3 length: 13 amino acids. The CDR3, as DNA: TGCAGCGTAGAGACTAGTCTTCGGAGTGAGCAGTTCTTC. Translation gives CSVETSLRSEQFF.

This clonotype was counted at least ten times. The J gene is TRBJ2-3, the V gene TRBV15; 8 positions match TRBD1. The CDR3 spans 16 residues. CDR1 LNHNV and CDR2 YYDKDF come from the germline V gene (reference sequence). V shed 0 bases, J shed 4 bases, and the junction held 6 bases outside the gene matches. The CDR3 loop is CATSRDVGQGPDTQYF. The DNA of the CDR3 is TGTGCCACCAGCAGAGATGTCGGACAGGGACCAGATACGCAGTATTTT.

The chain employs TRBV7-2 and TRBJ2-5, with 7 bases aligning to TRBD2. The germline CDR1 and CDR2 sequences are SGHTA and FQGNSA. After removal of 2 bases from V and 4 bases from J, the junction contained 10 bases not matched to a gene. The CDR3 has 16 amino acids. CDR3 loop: CASSLNLGGDGETQYF. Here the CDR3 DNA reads TGTGCCAGCAGCTTAAATTTGGGAGGGGATGGAGAGACCCAGTACTTC.

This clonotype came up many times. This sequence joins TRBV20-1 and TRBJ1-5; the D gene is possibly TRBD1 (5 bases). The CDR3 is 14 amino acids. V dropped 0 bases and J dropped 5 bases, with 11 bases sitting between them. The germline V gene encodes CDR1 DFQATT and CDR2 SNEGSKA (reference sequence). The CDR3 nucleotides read TGCAGTGCTAGAGATATAGGGGCCGATCAGCCCCAGCATTTT. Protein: CSARDIGADQPQHF.

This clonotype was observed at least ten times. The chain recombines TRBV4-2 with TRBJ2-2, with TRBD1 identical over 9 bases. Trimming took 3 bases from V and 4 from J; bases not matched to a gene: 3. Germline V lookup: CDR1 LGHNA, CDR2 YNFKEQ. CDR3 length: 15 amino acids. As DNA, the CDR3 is TGTGCCAGCAGCCAGCGGGACAGGGCCACCGGGGAGCTGTTTTTT. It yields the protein CASSQRDRATGELFF.

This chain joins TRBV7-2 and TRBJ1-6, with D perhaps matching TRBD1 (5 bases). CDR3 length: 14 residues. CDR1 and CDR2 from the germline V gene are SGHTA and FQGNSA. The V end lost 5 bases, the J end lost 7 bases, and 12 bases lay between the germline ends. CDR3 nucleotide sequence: TGTGCCAGCAGCCTGAGACAGCGGAATTCACCCCTCCACTTT. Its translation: CASSLRQRNSPLHF.

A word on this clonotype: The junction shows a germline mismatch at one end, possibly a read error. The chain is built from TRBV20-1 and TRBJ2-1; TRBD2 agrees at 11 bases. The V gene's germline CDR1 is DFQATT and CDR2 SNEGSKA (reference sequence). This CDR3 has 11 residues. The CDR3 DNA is TGCAGTGCTAGACAGGGACTAGCGGAGGTCTTC. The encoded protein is CSARQGLAEVF.

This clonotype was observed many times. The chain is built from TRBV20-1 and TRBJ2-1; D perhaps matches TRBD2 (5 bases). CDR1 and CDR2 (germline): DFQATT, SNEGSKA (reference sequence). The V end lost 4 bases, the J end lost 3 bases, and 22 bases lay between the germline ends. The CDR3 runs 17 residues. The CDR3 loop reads CSAIPEASGPSYNEQFF. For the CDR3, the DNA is TGCAGTGCTATACCCGAAGCCAGCGGCCCCAGCTACAATGAGCAGTTCTTC.

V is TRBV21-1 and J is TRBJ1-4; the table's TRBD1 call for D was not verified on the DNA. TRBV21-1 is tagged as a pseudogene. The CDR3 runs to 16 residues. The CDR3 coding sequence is TGTGCCAGCAGCATACGACAGGGGGTTGCTAATGAAAAACTGTTTTTT. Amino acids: CASSIRQGVANEKLFF.

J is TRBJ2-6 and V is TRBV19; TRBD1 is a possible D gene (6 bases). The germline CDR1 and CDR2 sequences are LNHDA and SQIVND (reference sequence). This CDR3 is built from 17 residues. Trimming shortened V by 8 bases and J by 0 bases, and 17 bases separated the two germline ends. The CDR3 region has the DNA TGTGCCAGTCTTGATGGACAGAGGTTCTCTGGGGCCAACGTCCTGACTTTC. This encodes CASLDGQRFSGANVLTF.

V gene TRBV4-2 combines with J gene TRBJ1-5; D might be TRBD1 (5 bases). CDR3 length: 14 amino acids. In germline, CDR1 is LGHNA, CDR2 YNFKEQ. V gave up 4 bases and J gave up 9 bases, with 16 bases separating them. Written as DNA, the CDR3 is TGTGCCAGCAGCCGTTTCGGGCCCGGGGGGCCCCAGCATTTT. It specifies CASSRFGPGGPQHF.

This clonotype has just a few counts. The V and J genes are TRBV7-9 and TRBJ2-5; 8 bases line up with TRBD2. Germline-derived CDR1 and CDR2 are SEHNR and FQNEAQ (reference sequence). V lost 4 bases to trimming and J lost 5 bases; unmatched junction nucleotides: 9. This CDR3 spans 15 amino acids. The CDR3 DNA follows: TGTGCCAGCAGCTCGAAAATAGCGGGGAGGGAGACCCAGTACTTC. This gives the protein CASSSKIAGRETQYF.

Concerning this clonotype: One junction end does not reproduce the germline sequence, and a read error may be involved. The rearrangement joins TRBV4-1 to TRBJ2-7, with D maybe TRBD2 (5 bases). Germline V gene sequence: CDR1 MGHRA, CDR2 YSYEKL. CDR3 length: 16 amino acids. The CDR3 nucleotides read TGCGCCAGCAGCCAAGAAGTCGGGATCGAGTCCTTCGAGCAGTACTTC. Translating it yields CASSQEVGIESFEQYF.

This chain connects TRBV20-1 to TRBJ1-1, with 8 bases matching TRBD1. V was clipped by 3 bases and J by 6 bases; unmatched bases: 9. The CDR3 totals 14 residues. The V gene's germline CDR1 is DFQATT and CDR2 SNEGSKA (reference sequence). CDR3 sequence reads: CSARVQGVGSEAFF. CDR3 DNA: TGCAGTGCTAGGGTACAGGGGGTTGGGTCTGAAGCTTTCTTT.